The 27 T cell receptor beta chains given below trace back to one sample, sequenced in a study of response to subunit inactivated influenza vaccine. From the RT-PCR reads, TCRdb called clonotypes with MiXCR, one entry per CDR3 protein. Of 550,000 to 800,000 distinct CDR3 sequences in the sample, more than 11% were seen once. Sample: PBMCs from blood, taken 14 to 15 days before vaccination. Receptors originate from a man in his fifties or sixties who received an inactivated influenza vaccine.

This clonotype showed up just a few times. CDR3 amino acids: CSAIPRRNTGELFF. The CDR3 nucleotides are TGCAGTGCCATACCCAGGAGAAACACCGGGGAGCTGTTTTTT. The chain has TRBV20-1 and TRBJ2-2; the D is unclear. The CDR3 consists of 14 residues. Germline CDR1 DFQATT, CDR2 SNEGSKA (reference sequence). V lost 6 bases, J lost 2 bases, and 13 bases lay in between.

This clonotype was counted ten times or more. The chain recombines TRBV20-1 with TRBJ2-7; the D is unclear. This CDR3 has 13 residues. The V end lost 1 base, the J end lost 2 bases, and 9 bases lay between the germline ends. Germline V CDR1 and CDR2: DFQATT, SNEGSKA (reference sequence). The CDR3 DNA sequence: TGCAGTGCTAGAGGGCCGAAAACCTACGAGCAGTACTTC. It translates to CSARGPKTYEQYF.

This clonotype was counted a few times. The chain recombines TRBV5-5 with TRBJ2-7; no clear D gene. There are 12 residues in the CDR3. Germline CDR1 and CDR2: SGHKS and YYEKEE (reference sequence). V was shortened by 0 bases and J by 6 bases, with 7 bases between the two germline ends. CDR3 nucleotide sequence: TGTGCCAGCAGCTTGGAGGGTAGCGAGCAGTACTTC. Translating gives CASSLEGSEQYF.

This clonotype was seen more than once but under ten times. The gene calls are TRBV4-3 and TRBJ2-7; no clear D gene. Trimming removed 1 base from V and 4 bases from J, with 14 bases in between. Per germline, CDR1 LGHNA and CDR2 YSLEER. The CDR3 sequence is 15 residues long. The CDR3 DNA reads TGCGCCAGCAGCCAAGGCCGGTCGTTATATTACGAGCAGTACTTC. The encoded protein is CASSQGRSLYYEQYF.

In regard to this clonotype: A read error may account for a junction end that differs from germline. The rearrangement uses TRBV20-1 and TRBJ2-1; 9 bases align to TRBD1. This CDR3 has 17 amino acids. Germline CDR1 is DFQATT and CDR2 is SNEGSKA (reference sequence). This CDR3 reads CCASLEGTGGSLNEQFF. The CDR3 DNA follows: TGCTGTGCTAGCCTGGAGGGAACAGGGGGCTCCCTTAATGAGCAGTTCTTC.

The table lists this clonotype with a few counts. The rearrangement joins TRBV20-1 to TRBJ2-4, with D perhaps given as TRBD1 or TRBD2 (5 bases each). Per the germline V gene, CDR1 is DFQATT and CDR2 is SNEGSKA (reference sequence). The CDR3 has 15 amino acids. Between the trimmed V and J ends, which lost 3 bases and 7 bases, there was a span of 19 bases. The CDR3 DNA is TGCAGTGCTAGGGGGGACCCGACACAGGCGAACATTCAGTACTTC. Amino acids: CSARGDPTQANIQYF.

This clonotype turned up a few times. CDR3 sequence (DNA): TGCGCCAGCAGCCAAGTAGGCGGCATTCAGTACTTC. It codes for CASSQVGGIQYF. The chain joins TRBV4-3 to TRBJ2-4, with D unresolved. The V end was cut by 1 base, the J end by 9 bases, with 7 bases between. Germline CDR1 reads LGHNA; CDR2 reads YSLEER. The CDR3 runs to 12 residues.

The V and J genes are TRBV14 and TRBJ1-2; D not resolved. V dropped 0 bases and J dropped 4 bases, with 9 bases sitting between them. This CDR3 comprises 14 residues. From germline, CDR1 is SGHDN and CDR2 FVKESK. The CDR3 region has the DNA TGTGCCAGCAGCCAAGATACCGGGTTCTATGGCTACACCTTC. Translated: CASSQDTGFYGYTF.

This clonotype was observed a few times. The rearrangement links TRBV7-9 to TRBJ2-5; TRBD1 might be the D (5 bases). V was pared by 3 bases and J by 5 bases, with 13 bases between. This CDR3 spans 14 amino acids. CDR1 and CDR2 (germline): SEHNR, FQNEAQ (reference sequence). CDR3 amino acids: CASSFDQGSETQYF. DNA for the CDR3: TGTGCCAGCAGCTTCGATCAGGGAAGCGAGACCCAGTACTTC.

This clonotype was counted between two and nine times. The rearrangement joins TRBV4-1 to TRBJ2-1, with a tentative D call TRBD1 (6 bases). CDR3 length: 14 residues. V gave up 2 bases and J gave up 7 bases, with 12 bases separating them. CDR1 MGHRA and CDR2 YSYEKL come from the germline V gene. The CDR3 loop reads CASSQRGTENEQFF. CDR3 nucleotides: TGCGCCAGCAGCCAAAGGGGGACGGAGAATGAGCAGTTCTTC.

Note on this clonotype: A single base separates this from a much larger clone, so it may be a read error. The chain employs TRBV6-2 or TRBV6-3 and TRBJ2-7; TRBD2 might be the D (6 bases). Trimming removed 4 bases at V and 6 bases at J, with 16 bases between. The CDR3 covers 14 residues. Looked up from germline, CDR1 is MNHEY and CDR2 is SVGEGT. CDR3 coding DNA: TGTGCCAGCAGTTGGAGGGTTCCCGCCTTCGAGCAGTACTTC. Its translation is CASSWRVPAFEQYF.

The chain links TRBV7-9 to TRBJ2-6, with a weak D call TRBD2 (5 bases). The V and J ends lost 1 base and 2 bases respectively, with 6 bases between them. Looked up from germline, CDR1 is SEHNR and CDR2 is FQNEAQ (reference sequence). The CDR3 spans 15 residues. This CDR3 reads CASSLVGTGANVLTF. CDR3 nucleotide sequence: TGTGCCAGCAGCTTAGTCGGGACTGGGGCCAACGTCCTGACTTTC. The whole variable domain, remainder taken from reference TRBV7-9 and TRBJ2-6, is DTGVSQNPRHKITKRGQNVTFRCDPISEHNRLYWYRQTLGQGPEFLTYFQNEAQLEKSRLLSDRFSAERPKGSFSTLEIQRTEQGDSAMYLCASSLVGTGANVLTFGAGSRLTVL.

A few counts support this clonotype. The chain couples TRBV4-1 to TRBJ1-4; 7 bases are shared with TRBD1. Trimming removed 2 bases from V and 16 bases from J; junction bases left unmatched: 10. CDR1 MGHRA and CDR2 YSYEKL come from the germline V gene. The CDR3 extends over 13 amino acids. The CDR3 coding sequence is TGCGCCAGCAGCCAATTACAGGGGCCCTCCCCGTTTTTT. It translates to CASSQLQGPSPFF.

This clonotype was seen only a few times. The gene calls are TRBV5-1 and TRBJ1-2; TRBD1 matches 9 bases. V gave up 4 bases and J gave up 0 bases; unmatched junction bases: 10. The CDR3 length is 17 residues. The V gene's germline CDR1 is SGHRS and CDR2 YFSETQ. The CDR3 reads CASSPSTGGATNYGYTF. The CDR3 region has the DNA TGCGCCAGCAGCCCGTCGACAGGGGGGGCAACTAACTATGGCTACACCTTC.

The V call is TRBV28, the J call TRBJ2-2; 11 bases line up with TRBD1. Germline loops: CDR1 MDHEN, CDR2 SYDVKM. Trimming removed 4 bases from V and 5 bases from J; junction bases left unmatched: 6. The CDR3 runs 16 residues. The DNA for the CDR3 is TGTGCCAGCAGTTCCGGACAGGGGGCGATAACCGGGGAGCTGTTTTTT. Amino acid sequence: CASSSGQGAITGELFF.

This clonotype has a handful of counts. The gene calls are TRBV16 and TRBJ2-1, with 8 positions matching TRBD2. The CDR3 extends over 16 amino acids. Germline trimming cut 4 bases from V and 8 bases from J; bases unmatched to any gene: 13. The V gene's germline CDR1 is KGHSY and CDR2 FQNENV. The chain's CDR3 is CASSRIGGGFVDEQFF. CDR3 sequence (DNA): TGTGCCAGCAGCCGCATCGGGGGGGGATTCGTCGATGAGCAGTTCTTC.

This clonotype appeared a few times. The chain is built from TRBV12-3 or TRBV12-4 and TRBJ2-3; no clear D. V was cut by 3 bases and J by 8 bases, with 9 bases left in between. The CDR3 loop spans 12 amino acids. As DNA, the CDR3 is TGTGCCAGCAGTTTCAGGCTTAGTACGCAGTATTTT. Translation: CASSFRLSTQYF.

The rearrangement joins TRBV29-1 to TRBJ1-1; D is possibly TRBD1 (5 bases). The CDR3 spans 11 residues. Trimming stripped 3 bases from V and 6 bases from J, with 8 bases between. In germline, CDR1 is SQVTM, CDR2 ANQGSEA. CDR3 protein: CSVDKGPEAFF. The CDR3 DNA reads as TGCAGCGTTGATAAGGGGCCTGAAGCTTTCTTT.

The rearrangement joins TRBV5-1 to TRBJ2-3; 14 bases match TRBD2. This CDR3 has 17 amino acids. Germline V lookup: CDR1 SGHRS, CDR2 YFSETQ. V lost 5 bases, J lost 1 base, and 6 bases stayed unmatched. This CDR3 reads CASSSGLAGAGTDTQYF. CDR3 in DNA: TGCGCCAGCAGTTCGGGACTAGCGGGAGCTGGCACAGATACGCAGTATTTT.

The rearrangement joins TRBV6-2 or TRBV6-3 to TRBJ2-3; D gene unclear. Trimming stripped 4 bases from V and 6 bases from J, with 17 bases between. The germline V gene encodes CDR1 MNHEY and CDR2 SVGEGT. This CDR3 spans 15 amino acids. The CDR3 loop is CASSSPLFHRDTQYF. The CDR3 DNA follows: TGTGCCAGCAGTTCCCCACTATTCCACCGGGATACGCAGTATTTT.

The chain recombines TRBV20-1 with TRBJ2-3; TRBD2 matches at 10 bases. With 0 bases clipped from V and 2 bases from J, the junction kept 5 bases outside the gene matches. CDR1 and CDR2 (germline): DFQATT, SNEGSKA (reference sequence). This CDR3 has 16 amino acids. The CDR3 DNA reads TGCAGTGCTAGAGAGATACTAGCGGGGAACACAGATACGCAGTATTTT. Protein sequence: CSAREILAGNTDTQYF.

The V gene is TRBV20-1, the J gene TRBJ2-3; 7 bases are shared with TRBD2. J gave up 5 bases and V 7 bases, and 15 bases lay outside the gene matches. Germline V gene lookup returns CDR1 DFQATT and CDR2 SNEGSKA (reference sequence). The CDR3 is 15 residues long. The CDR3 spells CSGPEWGGVIDTQYF. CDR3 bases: TGCAGTGGACCCGAGTGGGGGGGGGTAATAGATACGCAGTATTTT.

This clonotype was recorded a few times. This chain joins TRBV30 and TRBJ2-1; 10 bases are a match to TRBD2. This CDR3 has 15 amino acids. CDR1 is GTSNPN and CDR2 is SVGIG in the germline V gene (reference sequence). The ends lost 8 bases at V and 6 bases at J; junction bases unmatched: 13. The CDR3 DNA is TGTGCCGGGTATAGCGGGGGGCAACGGATCAATGAGCAGTTCTTC. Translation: CAGYSGGQRINEQFF.

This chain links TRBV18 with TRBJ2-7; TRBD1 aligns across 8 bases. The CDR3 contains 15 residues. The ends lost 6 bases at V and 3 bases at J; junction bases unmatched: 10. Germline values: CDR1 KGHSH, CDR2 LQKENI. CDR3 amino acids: CASSSPGTGIYEQYF. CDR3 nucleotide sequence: TGTGCCAGCTCTTCCCCCGGGACAGGTATCTACGAGCAGTACTTC.

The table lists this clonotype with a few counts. The CDR3 DNA reads as TGTGCCAGCAGTTATACCAGACTGGTCTGGGTTTACAATGAGCAGTTCTTC. Its translation is CASSYTRLVWVYNEQFF. The rearrangement links TRBV6-2 or TRBV6-3 to TRBJ2-1, with D unclear. The germline gives CDR1 MNHEY, CDR2 SVGEGT. V lost 3 bases to trimming and J lost 4 bases, with 19 bases between them. This CDR3 spans 17 amino acids.

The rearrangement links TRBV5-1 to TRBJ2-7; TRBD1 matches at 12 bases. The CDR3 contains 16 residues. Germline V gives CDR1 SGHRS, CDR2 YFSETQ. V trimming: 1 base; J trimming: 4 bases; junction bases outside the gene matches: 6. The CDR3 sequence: CASSLTGTGGLYEQYF. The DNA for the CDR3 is TGCGCCAGCAGCTTGACGGGGACAGGGGGCTTGTACGAGCAGTACTTC. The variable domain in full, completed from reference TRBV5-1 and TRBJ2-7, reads KAGVTQTPRYLIKTRGQQVTLSCSPISGHRSVSWYQQTPGQGLQFLFEYFSETQRNKGNFPGRFSGRQFSNSRSEMNVSTLELGDSALYLCASSLTGTGGLYEQYFGPGTRLTVT.

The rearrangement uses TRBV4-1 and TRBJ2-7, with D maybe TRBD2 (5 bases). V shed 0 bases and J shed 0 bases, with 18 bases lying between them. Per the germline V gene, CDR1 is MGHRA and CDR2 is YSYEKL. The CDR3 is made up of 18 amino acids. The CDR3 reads CASSQDRHGVSRSYEQYF. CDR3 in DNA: TGCGCCAGCAGCCAAGATCGGCACGGGGTTTCCCGCTCCTACGAGCAGTACTTC.